This T cell receptor (beta chain) was sequenced for a study of control samples from healthy donors and cancer patients. Germline assignment: CDR1 MGHRA and CDR2 YSYEKL. The trim removed 3 bases at V and 3 bases at J, leaving 9 bases unmatched. The CDR3 has 17 residues. Some clones are missing from TCRdb's copy, which holds only in-frame ones; the method was immunoSEQ multiplex PCR. The sample yields 120,000 or so clones, around 90% seen once. The chain uses TRBV4-1 and TRBJ2-5, with 11 bases lining up with TRBD2. This clonotype was obtained from a man in his late teens or twenties in good health. Sequencing was done on a sample of blood. This CDR3 is CASSQGASGGIEETQYF. The CDR3 DNA reads TGCGCCAGCAGCCAGGGAGCTAGCGGGGGGATCGAAGAGACCCAGTACTTC.